What follows is one TCR beta chain and its context. The antigen is undetermined. The data stem from a study of T cell responses to AZD1222 COVID-19 vaccine. Study overall: Whether given at about 4 or about 12 weeks, second doses were pooled.

TCRdb's table, derived via immunoSEQ multiplex PCR, lists solely in-frame clones and lacks some. The sample consists of tens of thousands of clones, about nine tenths of them appearing once. Germline V CDR1 and CDR2: MNHEY, SMNVEV (reference sequence). This CDR3 has 17 residues. Trimming pared 3 bases from V and 4 bases from J, leaving 21 bases between. Study results and limitations: In a largely white British group with more females than males, clonal diversity was possibly underestimated. The study found vaccine-associated CD4 TCRs spanning spike, dominant at 160-218 and 743-854. With two AZD1222 doses given, Spike-specific TCR breadth and depth both rose.

This sequence was found in an adult in good health. The specimen was peripheral blood, collected on day 0 of AZD1222 vaccination. V is TRBV27 and J is TRBJ1-2; no reliable D call. CDR3 amino acids: CASSFNEGTSFGYGYTF. DNA of the CDR3: TGTGCCAGCAGTTTCAATGAGGGAACTTCCTTCGGCTATGGCTACACCTTC.